Detailed here is one TCR beta chain. Produced via immunoSEQ multiplex PCR; TCRdb's table is partial and in-frame only. The sample records 700,000 or so clones, approximately 83% being singletons. The CDR3 sequence is 16 residues long. Germline-derived CDR1 and CDR2 are SGHVS and FNYEAQ. Germline trimming cut 1 base from V and 2 bases from J; bases unmatched to any gene: 5. The source of the sample is a study of shared T cell receptors in the human thymus. This sample was also put to use in a study of human thymus T cells. From that paper: Congenital heart defects were the reason for the corrective surgery that the donors, healthy Finnish infants, were having. Repertoires sampled from thymus and blood appeared biased in V and J gene usage. Related research has reported that thymic repertoires overlap highly among unrelated individuals.

The TCR sequence derives from a girl under three years old with a congenital heart defect. V and J are TRBV7-6 and TRBJ1-5; TRBD1 aligns across 7 bases. The sample was thymocytes. In DNA form, the CDR3 reads TGTGCCAGCAGCTTAGGAGGGACAGACGGCAATCAGCCCCAGCATTTT. Translated: CASSLGGTDGNQPQHF.